The sequence of this TCR beta chain was determined in a study of human T cells and chemical hapten exposure. Background on the study: Cases of alopecia areata, totalis or universalis occurred in a predominantly female patient group.

Attachment of unique molecular identifiers to individual cDNA molecules was performed in the library. TCRdb processed the RACE reads anew with MiXCR; each CDR3 protein has one entry. The sample consists of more than 90,000 distinct CDR3 sequences, more than 9% of them appearing once. Specified time point: patch test 1, 2 weeks after DPC sensitization. Treatment reported: therapeutic diphenylcyclopropenone sensitization with weekly scalp DPC. Sample: whole blood, taken in connection with sensitization to the hapten diphenylcyclopropenone (DPC). The TCR sequence derives from a man in his forties with alopecia areata. Some clones in this sample may be carry-over from other donors' samples.

In DNA, the CDR3 is TGTGCCACCAGTGACACAGGGTCTACTAGCACAGATACGCAGTATTTT. Translated: CATSDTGSTSTDTQYF. The chain joins TRBV24-1 to TRBJ2-3; D might be TRBD1 (6 bases). This CDR3 spans 16 amino acids. Germline assignment: CDR1 KGHDR and CDR2 SFDVKD. The germline V and J ends were trimmed by 4 bases and 0 bases, with 13 bases remaining between them.